This TCR beta chain originates from a study of T cell changes during pregnancy in multiple sclerosis. Sequencing was performed with immunoSEQ multiplex PCR; in TCRdb, only in-frame clones are kept and a portion is missing. The table includes tens of thousands of clones, approximately 89% detected once. Germline values: CDR1 LGHNA, CDR2 YNFKEQ. The V segment lost 8 bases and the J segment 5 bases; nucleotides outside the gene matches: 7. This CDR3 is 14 amino acids long. The origin of this receptor is a female donor in good health, enrolled as a control in a pregnancy study. Sample: peripheral blood, taken in the first trimester of pregnancy. This rearrangement joins TRBV4-2 to TRBJ2-3; 10 bases fit TRBD2. CDR3 in amino acids: CASREAGGQDTQYF. The CDR3 bases are TGTGCCAGCCGGGAAGCGGGGGGGCAAGATACGCAGTATTTT.